The clone carrying this T cell receptor beta chain has a single count. Here immunoSEQ multiplex PCR was the method, and the copy in TCRdb shows in-frame clones only, minus some. The sample holds about 120,000 clones, 90% seen once. This entry comes from a study of blood T cell repertoires in COVID-19. The CDR3 is 19 amino acids. The trim removed 0 bases at V and 1 base at J, leaving 12 bases unmatched. Germline CDR1 is LGHNA and CDR2 is YSLEER. The chain links TRBV4-3 to TRBJ1-1; 9 bases are a match to TRBD1. Specimen: peripheral blood. The clonotype was recovered from an older woman with COVID-19, enrolled during active disease. The CDR3 here is CASSQEREQGARGNTEAFF. The DNA for the CDR3 is TGCGCCAGCAGCCAAGAAAGAGAACAGGGGGCTCGCGGGAACACTGAAGCTTTCTTT.